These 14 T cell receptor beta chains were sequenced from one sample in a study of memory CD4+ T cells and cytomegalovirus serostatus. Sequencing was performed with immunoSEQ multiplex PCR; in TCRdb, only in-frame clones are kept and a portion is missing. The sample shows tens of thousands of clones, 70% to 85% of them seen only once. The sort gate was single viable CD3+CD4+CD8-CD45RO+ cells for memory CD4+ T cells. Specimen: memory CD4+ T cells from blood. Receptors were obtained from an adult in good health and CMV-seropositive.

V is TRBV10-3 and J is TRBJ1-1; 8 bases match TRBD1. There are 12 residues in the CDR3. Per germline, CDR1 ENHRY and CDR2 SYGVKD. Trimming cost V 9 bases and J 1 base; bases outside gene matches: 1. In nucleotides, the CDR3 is TGTGCCATGGGGACAGGGAACACTGAAGCTTTCTTT. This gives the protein CAMGTGNTEAFF.

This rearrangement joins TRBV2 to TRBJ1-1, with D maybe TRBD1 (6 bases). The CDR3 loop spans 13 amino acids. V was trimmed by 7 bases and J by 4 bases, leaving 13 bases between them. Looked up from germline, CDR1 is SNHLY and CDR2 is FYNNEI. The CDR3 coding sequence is TGTGCCAGCACCGGACAGTTAGGCACTGAAGCTTTCTTT. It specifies CASTGQLGTEAFF.

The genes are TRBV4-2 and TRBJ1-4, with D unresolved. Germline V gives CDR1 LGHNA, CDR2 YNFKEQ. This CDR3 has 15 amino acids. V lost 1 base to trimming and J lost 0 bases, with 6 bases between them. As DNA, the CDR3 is TGTGCCAGCAGCCAAGTTGGTACAACTAATGAAAAACTGTTTTTT. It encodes CASSQVGTTNEKLFF.

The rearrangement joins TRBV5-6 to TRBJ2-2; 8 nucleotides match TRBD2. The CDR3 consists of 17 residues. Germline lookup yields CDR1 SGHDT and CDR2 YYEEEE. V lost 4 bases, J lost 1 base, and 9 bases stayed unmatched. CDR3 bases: TGTGCCAGCAGCGCCCGACTAGCGTTAGAGAACACCGGGGAGCTGTTTTTT. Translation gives CASSARLALENTGELFF.

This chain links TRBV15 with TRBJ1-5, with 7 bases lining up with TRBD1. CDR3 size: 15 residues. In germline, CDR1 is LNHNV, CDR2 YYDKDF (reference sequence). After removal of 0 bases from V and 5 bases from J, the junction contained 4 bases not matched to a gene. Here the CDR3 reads CATSRDKRGHQPQHF. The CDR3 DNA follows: TGTGCCACCAGCAGAGATAAGAGGGGGCATCAGCCCCAGCATTTT.

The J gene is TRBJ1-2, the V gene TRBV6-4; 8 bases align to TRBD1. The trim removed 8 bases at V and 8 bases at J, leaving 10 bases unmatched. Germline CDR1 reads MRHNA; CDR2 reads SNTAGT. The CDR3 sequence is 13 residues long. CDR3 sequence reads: CASRTGTFGGYTF. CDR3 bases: TGTGCCAGCCGGACAGGGACATTTGGAGGCTACACCTTC.

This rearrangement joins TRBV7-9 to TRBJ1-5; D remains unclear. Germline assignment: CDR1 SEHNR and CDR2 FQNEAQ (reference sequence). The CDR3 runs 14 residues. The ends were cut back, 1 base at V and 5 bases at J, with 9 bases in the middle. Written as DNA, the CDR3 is TGTGCCAGCAGCTTAGGTTCTAGGTATCAGCCCCAGCATTTT. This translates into CASSLGSRYQPQHF. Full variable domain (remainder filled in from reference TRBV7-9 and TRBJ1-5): DTGVSQNPRHKITKRGQNVTFRCDPISEHNRLYWYRQTLGQGPEFLTYFQNEAQLEKSRLLSDRFSAERPKGSFSTLEIQRTEQGDSAMYLCASSLGSRYQPQHFGDGTRLSIL.

CDR3 DNA: TGTGCCAGTAGCCAACAAGCGAACACCGGGGAGCTGTTTTTT. Protein product: CASSQQANTGELFF. V gene TRBV19 combines with J gene TRBJ2-2; D not resolved. This CDR3 contains 14 residues. Germline assignment: CDR1 LNHDA and CDR2 SQIVND (reference sequence). With 6 bases removed from V and 0 bases from J, the gap between germline ends came to 8 bases.

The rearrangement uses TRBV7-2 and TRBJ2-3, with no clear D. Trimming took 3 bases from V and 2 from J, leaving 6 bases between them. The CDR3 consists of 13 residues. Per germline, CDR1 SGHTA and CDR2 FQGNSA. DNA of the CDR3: TGTGCCAGCAGCTTTAGTGTCACAGATACGCAGTATTTT. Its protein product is CASSFSVTDTQYF.

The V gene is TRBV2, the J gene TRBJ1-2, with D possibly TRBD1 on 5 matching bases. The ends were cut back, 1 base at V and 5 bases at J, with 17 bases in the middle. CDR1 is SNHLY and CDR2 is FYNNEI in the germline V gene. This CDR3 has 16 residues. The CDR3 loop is CASSEGGTAALYGYTF. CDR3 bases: TGTGCCAGCAGTGAAGGGGGGACGGCTGCCCTTTATGGCTACACCTTC.

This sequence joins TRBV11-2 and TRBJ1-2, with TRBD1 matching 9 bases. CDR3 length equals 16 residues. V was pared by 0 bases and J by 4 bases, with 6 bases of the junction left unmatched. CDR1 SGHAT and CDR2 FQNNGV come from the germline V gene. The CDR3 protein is CASSLDSGTGLYGYTF. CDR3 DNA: TGTGCCAGCAGCTTAGACTCAGGGACAGGGCTCTATGGCTACACCTTC.

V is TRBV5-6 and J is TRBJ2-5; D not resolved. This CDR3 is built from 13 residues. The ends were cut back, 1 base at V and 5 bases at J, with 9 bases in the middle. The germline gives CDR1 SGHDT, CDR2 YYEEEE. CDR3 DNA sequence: TGTGCCAGCAGCTTGCCTATTGCCGAGACCCAGTACTTC. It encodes CASSLPIAETQYF.

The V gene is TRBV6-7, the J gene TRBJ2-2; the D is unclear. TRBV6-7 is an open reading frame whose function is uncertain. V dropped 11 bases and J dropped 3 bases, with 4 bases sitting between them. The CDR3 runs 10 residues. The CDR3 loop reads CAGYTGELFF. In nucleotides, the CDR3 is TGTGCCGGCTACACCGGGGAGCTGTTTTTT.

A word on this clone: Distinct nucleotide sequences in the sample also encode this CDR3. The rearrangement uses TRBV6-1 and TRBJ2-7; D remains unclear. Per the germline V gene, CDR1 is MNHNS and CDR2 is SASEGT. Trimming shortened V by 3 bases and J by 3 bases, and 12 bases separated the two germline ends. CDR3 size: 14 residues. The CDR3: CASSEAAPNYEQYF. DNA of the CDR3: TGTGCCAGCAGTGAGGCTGCACCCAACTACGAGCAGTACTTC.